This T cell receptor (beta chain) was identified during a study of response to subunit inactivated influenza vaccine. Study-level results: Authors suggested that a seasonal influenza vaccination recruits few new T cells each time.

Trimming removed 4 bases from V and 2 bases from J, with 14 bases in between. This CDR3 is built from 15 residues. CDR1 and CDR2 from the germline V gene are SGHRS and YFSETQ. MiXCR, applied by TCRdb to the RT-PCR reads, yields one record per CDR3 protein. The sample comprises fewer than 700,000 distinct CDR3 sequences, 13% of which are singletons, and about 12% rests with the top ten. The sample holds a few counts of this clonotype. No antigen is known for it. The rearrangement uses TRBV5-1 and TRBJ2-3, with a possible D match to TRBD1 (6 bases). The starting material was PBMCs from blood, obtained roughly 6 weeks after vaccination. The receptor was isolated from a man over 45 who received an inactivated influenza vaccine. For the CDR3, the DNA is TGCGCCAGCAGCACTCAGGGGCTATACACAGATACGCAGTATTTT. Protein: CASSTQGLYTDTQYF.